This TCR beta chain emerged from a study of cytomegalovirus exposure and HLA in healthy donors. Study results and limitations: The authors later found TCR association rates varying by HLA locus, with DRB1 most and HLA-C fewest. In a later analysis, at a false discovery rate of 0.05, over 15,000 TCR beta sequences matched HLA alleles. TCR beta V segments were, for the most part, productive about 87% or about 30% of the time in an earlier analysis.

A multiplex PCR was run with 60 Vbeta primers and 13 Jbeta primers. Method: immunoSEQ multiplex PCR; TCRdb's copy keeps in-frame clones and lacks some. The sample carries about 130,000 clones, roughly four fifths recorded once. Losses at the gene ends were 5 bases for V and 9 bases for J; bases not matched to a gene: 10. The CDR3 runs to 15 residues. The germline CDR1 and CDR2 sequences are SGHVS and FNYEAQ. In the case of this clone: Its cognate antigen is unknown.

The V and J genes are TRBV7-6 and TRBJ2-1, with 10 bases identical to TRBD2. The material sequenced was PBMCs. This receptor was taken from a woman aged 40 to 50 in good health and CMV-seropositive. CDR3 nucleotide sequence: TGTGCCAGCAGCCCTGGACTAGCGGAGGGAGGTGAGCAGTTCTTC. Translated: CASSPGLAEGGEQFF.